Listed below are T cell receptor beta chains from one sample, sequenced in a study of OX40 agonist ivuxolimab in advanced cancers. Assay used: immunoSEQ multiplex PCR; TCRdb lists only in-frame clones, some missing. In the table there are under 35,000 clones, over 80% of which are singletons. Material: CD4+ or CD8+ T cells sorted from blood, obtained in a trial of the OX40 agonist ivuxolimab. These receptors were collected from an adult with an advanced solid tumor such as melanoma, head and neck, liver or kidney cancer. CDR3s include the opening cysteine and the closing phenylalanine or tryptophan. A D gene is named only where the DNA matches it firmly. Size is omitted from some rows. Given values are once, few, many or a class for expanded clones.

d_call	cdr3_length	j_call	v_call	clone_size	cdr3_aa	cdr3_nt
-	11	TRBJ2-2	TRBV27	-	CASSFGGELFF	TGTGCCAGCAGTTTTGGCGGGGAGCTGTTTTTT
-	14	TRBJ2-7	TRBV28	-	CASSSRVFTYEQYF	TGTGCCAGCAGTTCCAGGGTTTTCACCTACGAGCAGTACTTC
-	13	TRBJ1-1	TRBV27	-	CASSFGGTTEAFF	TGTGCCAGCAGTTTTGGGGGAACAACTGAAGCTTTCTTT
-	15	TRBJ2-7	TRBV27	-	CASSSPQRVINEQYF	TGTGCCAGCAGTTCTCCCCAGCGGGTGATAAACGAGCAGTACTTC
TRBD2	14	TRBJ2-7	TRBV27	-	CASSLGAGGYEQYF	TGTGCCAGCAGTTTAGGCGCGGGAGGCTACGAGCAGTACTTC
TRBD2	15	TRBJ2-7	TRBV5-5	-	CASSLVTSGSYEQYF	TGTGCCAGCAGCTTGGTTACTAGCGGGAGCTACGAGCAGTACTTC
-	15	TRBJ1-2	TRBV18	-	CASSPERGTHYGYTF	TGTGCCAGCTCACCAGAGCGGGGCACGCACTATGGCTACACCTTC
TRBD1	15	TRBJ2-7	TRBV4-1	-	CASSQAPGGAYEQYF	TGCGCCAGCAGCCAAGCTCCAGGGGGCGCGTACGAGCAGTACTTC
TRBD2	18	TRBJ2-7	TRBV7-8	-	CASSLGGGSGRTSDEQYF	TGTGCCAGCAGCTTAGGGGGAGGTAGCGGGAGAACGAGCGACGAGCAGTACTTC
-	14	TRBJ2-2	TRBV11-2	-	CASSVGVNAGELFF	TGTGCCAGCAGCGTCGGGGTAAACGCCGGGGAGCTGTTTTTT
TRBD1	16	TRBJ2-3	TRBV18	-	CASSPTGTGSTDTQYF	TGTGCCAGCTCCCCGACCGGGACAGGGTCTACAGATACGCAGTATTTT
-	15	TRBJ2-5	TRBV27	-	CASSFGVEFQETQYF	TGTGCCAGCAGTTTCGGGGTAGAGTTCCAAGAGACCCAGTACTTC
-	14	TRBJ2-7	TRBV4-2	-	CASSHISSGYEQYF	TGTGCCAGCAGCCATATCTCCAGCGGCTACGAGCAGTACTTC
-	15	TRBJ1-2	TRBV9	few	CASSVAGGQLYGYTF	TGTGCCAGCAGCGTAGCAGGTGGGCAGCTCTATGGCTACACCTTC
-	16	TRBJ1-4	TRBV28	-	CASSSHVQGSNEKLFF	TGTGCCAGCAGCAGCCACGTTCAGGGATCTAATGAAAAACTGTTTTTT
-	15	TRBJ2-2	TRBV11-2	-	CASSSSGWVAGELFF	TGTGCCAGCAGCTCATCCGGATGGGTAGCCGGGGAGCTGTTTTTT
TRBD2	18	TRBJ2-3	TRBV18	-	CASSPFLTSGSVGDTQYF	TGTGCCAGCTCACCCTTCCTAACTAGCGGAAGCGTCGGAGATACGCAGTATTTT
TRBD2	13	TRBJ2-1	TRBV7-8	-	CASSYRRENEQFF	TGTGCCAGCAGCTACCGGCGGGAGAATGAGCAGTTCTTC
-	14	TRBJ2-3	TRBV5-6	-	CASSPRYLTDTQYF	TGTGCCAGCAGCCCTCGTTACCTCACAGATACGCAGTATTTT
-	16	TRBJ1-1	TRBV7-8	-	CASSLLGGPKNTEAFF	TGTGCCAGCAGCTTATTAGGGGGGCCGAAGAACACTGAAGCTTTCTTT
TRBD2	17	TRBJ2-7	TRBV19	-	CASSLTGGGEIPYEQYF	TGTGCCAGTAGCCTAACGGGCGGGGGGGAAATCCCCTACGAGCAGTACTTC
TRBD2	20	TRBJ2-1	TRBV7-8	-	CASSLRRGLAGARSYNEQFF	TGTGCCAGCAGCTTAAGAAGGGGACTAGCGGGCGCTCGCTCCTACAATGAGCAGTTCTTC
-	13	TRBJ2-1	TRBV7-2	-	CASSLGTYNEQFF	TGTGCCAGCAGCCTTGGGACCTACAATGAGCAGTTCTTC
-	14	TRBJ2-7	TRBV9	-	CASSVGSRSYEQYF	TGTGCCAGCAGCGTCGGGAGTAGGTCCTACGAGCAGTACTTC
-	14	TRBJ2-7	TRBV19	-	CASSAHTGSYEQYF	TGTGCCAGTAGTGCGCATACAGGGTCCTACGAGCAGTACTTC
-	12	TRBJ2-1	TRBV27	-	CASSFRGNEQFF	TGTGCCAGCAGTTTCCGAGGCAATGAGCAGTTCTTC
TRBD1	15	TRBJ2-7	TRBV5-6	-	CASSPGTGSTYEQYF	TGTGCCAGCAGCCCGGGGACAGGCAGTACCTACGAGCAGTACTTC
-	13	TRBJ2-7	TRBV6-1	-	CASIGGARYEQYF	TGTGCCAGCATTGGGGGCGCCCGATACGAGCAGTACTTC
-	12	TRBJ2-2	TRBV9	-	CASSVGIGELFF	TGTGCCAGCAGCGTAGGTATCGGGGAGCTGTTTTTT
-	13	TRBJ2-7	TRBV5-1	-	CASSFRLASEQYF	TGCGCCAGCAGCTTTAGACTGGCGAGCGAGCAGTACTTC
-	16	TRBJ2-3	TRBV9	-	CASSVGPTDYTDTQYF	TGTGCCAGCAGCGTAGGTCCGACGGATTACACAGATACGCAGTATTTT
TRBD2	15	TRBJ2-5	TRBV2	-	CASSAAGDGQETQYF	TGTGCCAGCAGTGCGGCGGGAGACGGCCAAGAGACCCAGTACTTC
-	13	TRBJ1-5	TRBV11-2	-	CASSLVVGQPQHF	TGTGCCAGCAGCTTAGTAGTAGGTCAGCCCCAGCATTTT
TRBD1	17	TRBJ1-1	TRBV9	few	CASSVVGQGGPNTEAFF	TGTGCCAGCAGCGTAGTGGGGCAGGGGGGACCGAACACTGAAGCTTTCTTT
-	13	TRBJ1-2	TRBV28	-	CASSYRGSYGYTF	TGTGCCAGCAGTTACCGCGGGAGCTATGGCTACACCTTC
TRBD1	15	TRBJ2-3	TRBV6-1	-	CASSVDRGATDTQYF	TGTGCCAGCAGCGTGGACAGGGGCGCGACAGATACGCAGTATTTT
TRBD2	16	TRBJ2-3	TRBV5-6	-	CASSFLASGDTDTQYF	TGTGCCAGCAGCTTTCTGGCTAGCGGGGACACAGATACGCAGTATTTT
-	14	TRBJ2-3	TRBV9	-	CASSPWDGTDTQYF	TGTGCCAGCAGCCCTTGGGACGGCACAGATACGCAGTATTTT
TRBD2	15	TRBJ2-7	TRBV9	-	CASSAAGAGAYEQYF	TGTGCCAGCAGCGCCGCGGGAGCGGGGGCCTACGAGCAGTACTTC
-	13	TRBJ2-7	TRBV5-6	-	CASSSGTHYEQYF	TGTGCCAGCAGCTCCGGGACTCACTACGAGCAGTACTTC
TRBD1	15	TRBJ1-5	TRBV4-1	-	CASSQDDRANQPQHF	TGCGCCAGCAGCCAAGATGACAGGGCAAATCAGCCCCAGCATTTT
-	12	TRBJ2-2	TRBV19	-	CASSIGNGELFF	TGTGCCAGTAGTATAGGTAACGGGGAGCTGTTTTTT
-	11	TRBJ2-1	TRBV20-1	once	CSALSVHEQFF	TGCAGTGCCCTGAGTGTCCATGAGCAGTTCTTC
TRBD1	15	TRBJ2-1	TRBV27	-	CASSHRDRDKNEQFF	TGTGCCAGCAGTCACCGGGACAGGGATAAGAATGAGCAGTTCTTC
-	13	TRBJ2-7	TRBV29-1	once	CSVALAEDYEQYF	TGCAGCGTTGCACTAGCAGAAGACTACGAGCAGTACTTC
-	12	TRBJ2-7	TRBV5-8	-	CASSQGSYEQYF	TGTGCCAGCAGTCAGGGGTCCTACGAGCAGTACTTC
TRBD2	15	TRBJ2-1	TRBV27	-	CASRIAGLSYNEQFF	TGTGCCAGCAGGATAGCGGGGCTCTCCTACAATGAGCAGTTCTTC
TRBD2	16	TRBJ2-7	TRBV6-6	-	CASSLFLSGYSYEQYF	TGTGCCAGCAGTCTCTTTCTTAGCGGGTACTCCTACGAGCAGTACTTC
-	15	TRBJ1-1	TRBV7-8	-	CASSPRGQRNTEAFF	TGTGCCAGCAGCCCCCGAGGACAGAGGAACACTGAAGCTTTCTTT
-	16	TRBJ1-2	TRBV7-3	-	CASSLASRTANYGYTF	TGTGCCAGCAGCTTAGCGAGCAGGACAGCTAACTATGGCTACACCTTC
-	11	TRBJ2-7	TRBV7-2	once	CASSPGREQYF	TGTGCCAGCAGCCCAGGGAGGGAGCAGTACTTC
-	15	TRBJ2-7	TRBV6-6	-	CASRTDWTTFFEQYF	TGTGCCAGCAGAACCGATTGGACCACTTTTTTCGAGCAGTACTTC
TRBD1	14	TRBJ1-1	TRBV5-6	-	CASSLGQGGPEAFF	TGTGCCAGCAGCTTGGGACAGGGAGGTCCTGAAGCTTTCTTT